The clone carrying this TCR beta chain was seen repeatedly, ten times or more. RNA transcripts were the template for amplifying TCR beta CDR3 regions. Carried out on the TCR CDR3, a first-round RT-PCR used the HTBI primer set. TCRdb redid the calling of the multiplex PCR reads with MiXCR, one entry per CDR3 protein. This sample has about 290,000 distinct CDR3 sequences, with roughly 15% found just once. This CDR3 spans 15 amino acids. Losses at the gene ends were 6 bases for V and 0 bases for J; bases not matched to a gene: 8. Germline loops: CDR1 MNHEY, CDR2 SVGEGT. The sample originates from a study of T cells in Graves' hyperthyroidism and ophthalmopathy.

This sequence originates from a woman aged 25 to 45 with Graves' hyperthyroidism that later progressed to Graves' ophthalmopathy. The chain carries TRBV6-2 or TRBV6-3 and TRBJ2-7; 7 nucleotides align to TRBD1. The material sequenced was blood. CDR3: CASRKTGSGSYEQYF. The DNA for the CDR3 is TGTGCCAGCAGAAAGACAGGGTCGGGCTCCTACGAGCAGTACTTC.